Below are 22 T cell receptor beta chains sequenced from a single sample in a study of regulatory dendritic cells for organ transplantation. CFSE-labeled sorted T cells met regulatory or mature dendritic cells for over 4 days. TCRdb keeps only in-frame clones here, not all; method: immunoSEQ multiplex PCR. The table has approximately 4,300 clones, roughly 63% seen once. No antigen has been assigned to these receptors. The sequenced material came from memory CD8+ T cells from blood cultured with regulatory dendritic cells. Subset indicated: CD45RO+ memory T cells. Receptors originate from a human donor in good health.

The chain couples TRBV2 to TRBJ1-5, with a tentative D call TRBD1 (5 bases). The CDR3 has 15 residues. The germline CDR1 and CDR2 sequences are SNHLY and FYNNEI. Trimming cost V 0 bases and J 4 bases, with 10 bases left between them. CDR3 bases: TGTGCCAGCAGTGAAGCGTGGGGCTTAAATCAGCCCCAGCATTTT. It yields the protein CASSEAWGLNQPQHF.

The V call is TRBV18, the J call TRBJ2-1; 8 nucleotides agree with TRBD1. V lost 4 bases to trimming and J lost 8 bases; unmatched junction nucleotides: 10. Germline-derived CDR1 and CDR2 are KGHSH and LQKENI. The CDR3 runs 15 residues. The chain's CDR3 is CASSQTLDRDDEQFF. In nucleotides, the CDR3 is TGTGCCAGCTCACAAACTCTGGACAGGGACGATGAGCAGTTCTTC.

This clone was counted only a few times. V and J are TRBV4-3 and TRBJ1-2; D ambiguous. The V gene lost 0 bases and the J gene lost 1 base, with 9 bases spanning the gap. This CDR3 contains 15 residues. The V gene's germline CDR1 is LGHNA and CDR2 YSLEER. The CDR3 spells CASSQDIKNNYGYTF. DNA for the CDR3: TGCGCCAGCAGCCAAGATATTAAAAATAACTATGGCTACACCTTC.

DNA for the CDR3: TGTGCCAGCAGCTTAGGTCCTGCGACAGCAGCCGGGGAGCTGTTTTTT. This translates into CASSLGPATAAGELFF. The rearrangement uses TRBV7-6 and TRBJ2-2, with D possibly TRBD1 on 5 matching bases. The CDR3 is 16 residues long. Germline CDR1 is SGHVS and CDR2 is FNYEAQ. Between the trimmed V and J ends, which lost 1 base and 6 bases, there was a span of 15 bases.

The gene calls are TRBV7-8 and TRBJ1-5; 11 bases are shared with TRBD1. CDR1 and CDR2 (germline): SGHVS, FQNEAQ. The junction had 8 bases not matched to a gene; V was cut back by 2 bases and J by 11 bases. The CDR3 loop spans 15 amino acids. The CDR3 nucleotides are TGTGCCAGCAGCTTAAGGACAGGGGGCAATGAGGCCCAGCATTTT. This gives the protein CASSLRTGGNEAQHF.

Only one count was recorded for this clone. This chain joins TRBV18 and TRBJ2-7; D gene uncertain. Germline V gene lookup returns CDR1 KGHSH and CDR2 LQKENI. V was clipped by 3 bases and J by 7 bases, with 10 bases between them. The CDR3 is 12 amino acids. The CDR3 reads CASSPGPSEQYF. CDR3 bases: TGTGCCAGCTCACCTGGGCCGTCTGAGCAGTACTTC. Full variable domain (remainder filled in from reference TRBV18 and TRBJ2-7): NAGVMQNPRHLVRRRGQEARLRCSPMKGHSHVYWYRQLPEEGLKFMVYLQKENIIDESGMPKERFSAEFPKEGPSILRIQQVVRGDSAAYFCASSPGPSEQYFGPGTRLTVT.

The chain links TRBV4-3 to TRBJ1-2, with a possible D match to TRBD1 (5 bases). Trimming took 1 base from V and 2 from J, leaving 11 bases between them. Germline V gene data show CDR1 as LGHNA and CDR2 as YSLEER. The CDR3 runs 15 residues. The CDR3: CASSQGQGSNYGYTF. CDR3 DNA: TGCGCCAGCAGCCAAGGGCAGGGCTCAAACTATGGCTACACCTTC.

CDR3 nucleotide sequence: TGTGCCAGCGTGGAGGGACCCCCCTCGGATGAGCAGTTCTTC. As protein: CASVEGPPSDEQFF. The chain is built from TRBV6-1 and TRBJ2-1, with a possible D match to TRBD2 (6 bases). Looked up from germline, CDR1 is MNHNS and CDR2 is SASEGT. The CDR3 totals 14 residues. V lost 8 bases to trimming and J lost 8 bases, with 19 bases between them.

The chain is built from TRBV7-9 and TRBJ1-2; 8 nucleotides agree with TRBD1. Germline lookup yields CDR1 SEHNR and CDR2 FQNEAQ (reference sequence). The CDR3 length is 16 residues. The J segment lost 3 bases and the V segment lost 5 bases, leaving 11 bases of the junction unmatched. CDR3 residues: CASSQGAGGGHYGYTF. As DNA, the CDR3 is TGTGCCAGCAGCCAGGGGGCGGGCGGCGGACACTATGGCTACACCTTC.

This clone was counted a few times. This CDR3 is also generated by other DNA sequences in the sample. The CDR3 here is CASSLTPGTGELFF. CDR3 DNA: TGTGCCAGCAGCTTAACCCCCGGCACCGGGGAGCTGTTTTTT. The V and J genes are TRBV7-9 and TRBJ2-2, with D unresolved. This CDR3 is 14 amino acids long. Trimming pared 2 bases from V and 4 bases from J, leaving 8 bases between. Germline CDR1 SEHNR, CDR2 FQNEAQ (reference sequence).

The chain uses TRBV5-8 and TRBJ1-6, with 10 bases identical to TRBD1. CDR1 SGHTS and CDR2 YDEGEE come from the germline V gene. J was trimmed by 1 base and V by 5 bases; bases with no gene match: 9. This CDR3 spans 18 amino acids. The CDR3 nucleotides are TGTGCCAGCAGACAAACGACAGGGGGCCGATCCTATAATTCACCCCTCCACTTT. It translates to CASRQTTGGRSYNSPLHF.

V usage is TRBV5-5 and J usage is TRBJ1-5; D may be TRBD1 (5 bases). CDR3 length: 18 residues. Germline V CDR1 and CDR2: SGHKS, YYEKEE (reference sequence). V was trimmed by 0 bases and J by 1 base, leaving 17 bases between them. The CDR3 nucleotides are TGTGCCAGCAGCTTGGGGGACCGGGGCGGACTAAGCAATCAGCCCCAGCATTTT. This encodes CASSLGDRGGLSNQPQHF.

By share of the sample, this clone is medium-sized. The chain joins TRBV4-1 to TRBJ1-2; 7 bases fit TRBD1. This CDR3 contains 16 residues. V shed 4 bases and J 4 bases; nucleotides not matched to a gene: 12. The germline V gene encodes CDR1 MGHRA and CDR2 YSYEKL. The CDR3 protein is CASSLSQGIVSYGYTF. CDR3 coding DNA: TGCGCCAGCAGCCTTTCACAGGGGATAGTGAGCTATGGCTACACCTTC.

The chain combines TRBV4-3 with TRBJ1-3; tentative D call: TRBD1 (5 bases). The CDR3 length is 16 residues. The V end was cut by 0 bases, the J end by 1 base, with 10 bases between. Germline lookup yields CDR1 LGHNA and CDR2 YSLEER. CDR3 loop: CASSQDVPGSGNTIYF. The CDR3 DNA sequence: TGCGCCAGCAGCCAAGATGTCCCAGGGTCTGGAAACACCATATATTTT.

This chain joins TRBV7-9 and TRBJ2-7; tentative D call: TRBD1 (6 bases). The V end lost 8 bases, the J end lost 6 bases, and 17 bases lay between the germline ends. Germline values: CDR1 SEHNR, CDR2 FQNEAQ (reference sequence). This CDR3 contains 13 residues. The CDR3 loop is CASRRGAQGEQYF. Here the CDR3 DNA reads TGTGCCAGCCGACGTGGGGCACAGGGCGAGCAGTACTTC.

The chain combines TRBV15 with TRBJ2-1; no clear D gene. The V gene's germline CDR1 is LNHNV and CDR2 YYDKDF (reference sequence). The V end lost 0 bases, the J end lost 1 base, and 7 bases lay between the germline ends. This CDR3 comprises 15 residues. The CDR3: CATSREVLSYNEQFF. The CDR3 coding sequence is TGTGCCACCAGCAGAGAAGTACTATCCTACAATGAGCAGTTCTTC.

By sample share, this clone is medium-sized (0.01 to 0.1%). The chain combines TRBV19 with TRBJ2-3; a possible D gene is TRBD1 (5 bases). Trimming left V 6 bases short and J 4 bases short, with 11 bases between. This CDR3 has 13 amino acids. Germline CDR1 LNHDA, CDR2 SQIVND (reference sequence). The CDR3 reads CASSLSGPDTQYF. CDR3 nucleotide sequence: TGTGCCAGTAGCCTCTCAGGGCCAGATACGCAGTATTTT.

The V gene is TRBV5-5, the J gene TRBJ1-1; no firm D call. CDR3 length: 13 residues. Per germline, CDR1 SGHKS and CDR2 YYEKEE (reference sequence). Trimming took 0 bases from V and 2 from J, leaving 5 bases between them. The DNA of the CDR3 is TGTGCCAGCAGCTTGGACAGCAACACTGAAGCTTTCTTT. Protein sequence: CASSLDSNTEAFF.

V is TRBV9 and J is TRBJ1-1, with 10 bases matching TRBD1. The V gene's germline CDR1 is SGDLS and CDR2 YYNGEE. The V and J ends lost 3 bases and 5 bases, in that order; junction bases with no gene match: 7. The CDR3 is made up of 15 amino acids. In DNA, the CDR3 is TGTGCCAGCAGCGAGACAGGGGGCGGTGGGACTGAAGCTTTCTTT. Protein: CASSETGGGGTEAFF. Complete variable domain (other parts from reference TRBV9 and TRBJ1-1): DSGVTQTPKHLITATGQRVTLRCSPRSGDLSVYWYQQSLDQGLQFLIQYYNGEERAKGNILERFSAQQFPDLHSELNLSSLELGDSALYFCASSETGGGGTEAFFGQGTRLTVV.

Comment on this clone: Other DNA sequences in this specimen translate into the identical CDR3. This rearrangement joins TRBV27 to TRBJ2-7; D may be TRBD2 (5 bases). Trimming left V 8 bases short and J 0 bases short, with 17 bases between. This CDR3 is built from 15 residues. Per the germline V gene, CDR1 is MNHEY and CDR2 is SMNVEV (reference sequence). The CDR3 DNA sequence: TGTGCCAGCTCTCCAAACCGGGGTAACTCCTACGAGCAGTACTTC. It encodes CASSPNRGNSYEQYF.

The chain's CDR3 is CASRTRPLGTGELFF. CDR3 nucleotides: TGTGCCAGTAGGACGCGGCCCCTCGGCACCGGGGAGCTGTTTTTT. The chain couples TRBV19 to TRBJ2-2; D remains unclear. Germline CDR1 and CDR2: LNHDA and SQIVND (reference sequence). The CDR3 loop spans 15 amino acids. The V end lost 6 bases, the J end lost 4 bases, and 15 bases lay between the germline ends.

By frequency in the sample, this clone is large. V and J are TRBV4-2 and TRBJ1-1; 10 nucleotides line up with TRBD1. Germline V gene data show CDR1 as LGHNA and CDR2 as YNFKEQ. Losses at the gene ends were 4 bases for V and 4 bases for J; bases not matched to a gene: 9. The CDR3 covers 16 residues. The CDR3 protein is CASSLATGTGATEAFF. Here the CDR3 DNA reads TGTGCCAGCAGCCTTGCTACGGGGACAGGGGCCACTGAAGCTTTCTTT.